The 9 T cell receptor beta chains below were found in one sample sequenced in a study of cytomegalovirus exposure and HLA in healthy donors. The PCR made use of 60 Vbeta and 13 Jbeta primers. Repertoires were generated with immunoSEQ multiplex PCR, while TCRdb's copy carries only in-frame clones and drops some. The listing records over 120,000 clones. Sequenced input: PBMCs. These receptors all stem from a male donor in good health and CMV-seronegative.

The rearrangement joins TRBV18 to TRBJ1-1; TRBD1 agrees at 9 bases. J gave up 5 bases and V 6 bases, and 13 bases lay outside the gene matches. Germline V gene data show CDR1 as KGHSH and CDR2 as LQKENI. The length of the CDR3 is 16 residues. For the CDR3, the DNA is TGTGCCAGCTCCCAGACAGGGGGTATTTTGGTAACTGAAGCTTTCTTT. Protein sequence: CASSQTGGILVTEAFF.

J is TRBJ2-3 and V is TRBV19; weak D call: TRBD1 (7 bases). The germline V gene encodes CDR1 LNHDA and CDR2 SQIVND (reference sequence). The CDR3 loop spans 16 amino acids. V shed 6 bases and J shed 1 base, with 17 bases lying between them. The CDR3 region is CASSRLQGGGTDTQYF. The CDR3 DNA is TGTGCCAGTAGCCGACTCCAGGGGGGAGGCACAGATACGCAGTATTTT.

The chain links TRBV18 to TRBJ2-7; 7 nucleotides line up with TRBD1. Trimming at V came to 4 bases and at J to 6 bases, leaving 9 bases not matched to a gene. The CDR3 loop spans 14 amino acids. Germline-derived CDR1 and CDR2 are KGHSH and LQKENI. In DNA form, the CDR3 reads TGTGCCAGCTCACGACAGGGCCAGGTTTCCGAGCAGTACTTC. The encoded protein is CASSRQGQVSEQYF.

V usage is TRBV28 and J usage is TRBJ1-2; possibly TRBD1 for D (5 bases). Trimming stripped 9 bases from V and 3 bases from J, with 11 bases between. The CDR3 length is 12 residues. Germline CDR1 reads MDHEN; CDR2 reads SYDVKM. The CDR3 nucleotides read TGTGCCAGTTTGGGACTCGACTATGGCTACACCTTC. Protein sequence: CASLGLDYGYTF.

The chain is built from TRBV19 and TRBJ2-6; perhaps TRBD2 as D (5 bases). Germline-derived CDR1 and CDR2 are LNHDA and SQIVND (reference sequence). V lost 1 base and J lost 4, with 8 bases in between. The CDR3 runs 15 residues. The CDR3 sequence is CASSIGGLGANVLTF. The DNA of the CDR3 is TGTGCCAGTAGTATAGGAGGGTTGGGGGCCAACGTCCTGACTTTC.

The genes are TRBV30 and TRBJ2-1, with TRBD1 matching 7 bases. CDR3 length: 14 amino acids. Germline V lookup: CDR1 GTSNPN, CDR2 SVGIG (reference sequence). V lost 0 bases, J lost 7 bases, and 6 bases stayed unmatched. CDR3 loop: CAWSVQGGGNEQFF. In DNA, the CDR3 is TGTGCCTGGAGTGTACAAGGGGGCGGAAATGAGCAGTTCTTC. Supplemented by reference TRBV30 and TRBJ2-1, the full variable domain reads SQTIHQWPATLVQPVGSPLSLECTVEGTSNPNLYWYRQAAGRGLQLLFYSVGIGQISSEVPQNLSASRPQDRQFILSSKKLLLSDSGFYLCAWSVQGGGNEQFFGPGTRLTVL.

The chain joins TRBV5-1 to TRBJ2-5, with 7 bases identical to TRBD1. With V trimmed by 0 bases and J by 2 bases, 1 base remained unmatched. CDR3 length equals 14 residues. Germline lookup yields CDR1 SGHRS and CDR2 YFSETQ. The CDR3 region is CASSLGQGQETQYF. For the CDR3, the DNA is TGCGCCAGCAGCTTGGGACAGGGACAAGAGACCCAGTACTTC.

The V gene is TRBV5-6, the J gene TRBJ1-1; 8 bases line up with TRBD1. Germline CDR1 reads SGHDT; CDR2 reads YYEEEE. V shed 3 bases, J shed 4 bases, and the junction held 8 bases outside the gene matches. This CDR3 spans 15 amino acids. The CDR3 DNA sequence: TGTGCCAGCAGCTCCCTCGGACAGGGTGGCACTGAAGCTTTCTTT. Amino acid sequence: CASSSLGQGGTEAFF.

This chain links TRBV6-1 with TRBJ1-5; 8 nucleotides match TRBD1. CDR1 is MNHNS, CDR2 SASEGT, per germline. This CDR3 has 14 amino acids. The trim removed 11 bases at V and 3 bases at J, leaving 9 bases unmatched. As DNA, the CDR3 is TGTGCCTGCACTGGGACAGGACTCAATCAGCCCCAGCATTTT. This gives the protein CACTGTGLNQPQHF.